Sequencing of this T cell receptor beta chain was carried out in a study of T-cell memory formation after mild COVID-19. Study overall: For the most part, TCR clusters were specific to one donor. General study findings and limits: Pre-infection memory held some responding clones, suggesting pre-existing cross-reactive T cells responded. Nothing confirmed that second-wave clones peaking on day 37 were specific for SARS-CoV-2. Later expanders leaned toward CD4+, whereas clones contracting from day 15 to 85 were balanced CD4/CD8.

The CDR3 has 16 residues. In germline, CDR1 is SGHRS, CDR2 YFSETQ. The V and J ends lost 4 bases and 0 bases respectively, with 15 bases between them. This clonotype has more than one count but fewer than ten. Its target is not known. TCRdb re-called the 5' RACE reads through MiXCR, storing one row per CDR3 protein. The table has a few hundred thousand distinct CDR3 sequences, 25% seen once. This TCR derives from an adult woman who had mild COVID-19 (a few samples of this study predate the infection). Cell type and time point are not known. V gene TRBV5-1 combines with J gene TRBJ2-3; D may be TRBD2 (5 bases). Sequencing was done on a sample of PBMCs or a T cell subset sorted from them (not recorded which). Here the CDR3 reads CASSIGIARSTDTQYF. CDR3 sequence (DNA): TGCGCCAGCAGCATTGGTATAGCGAGAAGCACAGATACGCAGTATTTT.